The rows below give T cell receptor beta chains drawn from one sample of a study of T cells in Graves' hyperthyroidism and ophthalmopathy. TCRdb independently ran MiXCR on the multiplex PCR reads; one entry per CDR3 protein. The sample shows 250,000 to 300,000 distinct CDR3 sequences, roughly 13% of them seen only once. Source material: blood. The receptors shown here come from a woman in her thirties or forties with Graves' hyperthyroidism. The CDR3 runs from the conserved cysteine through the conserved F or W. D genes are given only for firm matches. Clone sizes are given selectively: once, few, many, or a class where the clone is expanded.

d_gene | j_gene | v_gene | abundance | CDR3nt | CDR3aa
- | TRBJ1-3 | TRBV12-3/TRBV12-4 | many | TGTGGAGCCGACAGCCTTGGAAACACCATATATTTT | CGADSLGNTIYF
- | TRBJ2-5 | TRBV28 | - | TGTGCCAGCAGTTCGAGCGGGGCAGGGGGCGATGAGACCCAGTACTTC | CASSSSGAGGDETQYF
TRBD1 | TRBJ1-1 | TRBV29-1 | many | TGCAGCGTTGAAAGACAGGGGAACACTGAAGCTTTCTTT | CSVERQGNTEAFF
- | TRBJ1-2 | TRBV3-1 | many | TGTGCCAGCAGCCAAGAAGACGGGGGAGATGGCTACACCTTC | CASSQEDGGDGYTF
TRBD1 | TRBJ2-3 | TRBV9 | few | TGTGCCAGCAGCGTAGAGGGGGCCGACGAAGATACGCAGTATTTT | CASSVEGADEDTQYF
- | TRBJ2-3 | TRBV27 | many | TGTGCCAGCAGCCTTGGGAGTGAGACAGATACGCAGTATTTT | CASSLGSETDTQYF
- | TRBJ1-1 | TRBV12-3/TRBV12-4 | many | TGTGCCAGCAGCTTTAGTAGGTCGGTCGCCCCTGAAGCTTTCTTT | CASSFSRSVAPEAFF
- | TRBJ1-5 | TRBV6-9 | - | TGTGCCAGCAGTCATTTCGGGGCAAGCAATCAGCCCCAGCATTTT | CASSHFGASNQPQHF
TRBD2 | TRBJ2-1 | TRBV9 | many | TGTGCCAGCAGCGTAGCGACTAGCGGGAGGCGAAATGAGCAGTTCTTC | CASSVATSGRRNEQFF
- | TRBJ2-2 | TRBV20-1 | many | TGCAGTGCTAAAGCGAGGAGCGTGGCCGGGGAGCTGTTTTTT | CSAKARSVAGELFF